Given below is one T cell receptor beta chain in context. The ends were cut back, 2 bases at V and 0 bases at J, with 7 bases in the middle. This CDR3 is built from 14 residues. Germline lookup yields CDR1 LNHDA and CDR2 SQIVND (reference sequence). TCRdb keeps only in-frame clones here, not all; method: immunoSEQ multiplex PCR. Here the sample spans about 86,000 clones, approximately 88% being singletons. This record comes from a study of blood T cell repertoires in COVID-19. Study overall: Samples representing acute and convalescent COVID-19 were sourced from the United States, Italy and Spain. PBMCs, B-cell-depleted T cells, or T cells provided the cDNA or gDNA that made up the material.

The origin of this receptor is a woman older than 75 with active or convalescent COVID-19. The V call is TRBV19, the J call TRBJ1-2; D gene ambiguous. Sequencing input: peripheral blood. The CDR3, as DNA: TGTGCCAGTAGTATAAACGGAGCTAACTATGGCTACACCTTC. Its protein is CASSINGANYGYTF.